The 8 T cell receptor beta chains below were found in one sample sequenced in a study of T cell responses to AZD1222 COVID-19 vaccine. Some clones are missing from TCRdb's copy, which holds only in-frame ones; the method was immunoSEQ multiplex PCR. Here the sample spans 100,000 to 150,000 clones, over 70% being singletons. The sequencing here drew on peripheral blood, taken on day 0 of AZD1222 vaccination. The receptor source for this set is an adult in good health.

The chain is built from TRBV7-9 and TRBJ1-3; perhaps TRBD1 as D (5 bases). The length of the CDR3 is 14 residues. CDR1 and CDR2 from the germline V gene are SEHNR and FQNEAQ (reference sequence). V gave up 6 bases and J gave up 3 bases, with 12 bases separating them. The CDR3 region is CASSFPGDGNTIYF. CDR3 bases: TGTGCCAGCAGTTTCCCGGGGGATGGAAACACCATATATTTT. The full variable domain, completed using reference TRBV7-9 and TRBJ1-3, is DTGVSQNPRHKITKRGQNVTFRCDPISEHNRLYWYRQTLGQGPEFLTYFQNEAQLEKSRLLSDRFSAERPKGSFSTLEIQRTEQGDSAMYLCASSFPGDGNTIYFGEGSWLTVV.

The V gene is TRBV12-3 or TRBV12-4, the J gene TRBJ1-3, with D unresolved. Trimming removed 3 bases from V and 7 bases from J, with 10 bases in between. The length of the CDR3 is 13 residues. Here the CDR3 DNA reads TGTGCCAGCAGTTTTGCGGGGAGCAACACCATATATTTT. Its translation: CASSFAGSNTIYF.

V and J are TRBV29-1 and TRBJ2-7; perhaps TRBD1 as D (7 bases). Germline V gene lookup returns CDR1 SQVTM and CDR2 ANQGSEA. This CDR3 contains 13 residues. V was shortened by 7 bases and J by 1 base, with 14 bases between the two germline ends. CDR3 in amino acids: CSASTGRSYEQYF. CDR3 coding DNA: TGCAGCGCATCGACAGGGAGGTCCTACGAGCAGTACTTC.

This chain links TRBV7-2 with TRBJ1-5; 9 positions match TRBD1. The CDR3 is 13 amino acids. V lost 3 bases and J lost 7; bases outside the gene matches: 1. Germline-derived CDR1 and CDR2 are SGHTA and FQGNSA. CDR3 residues: CASSFDRGQPQHF. CDR3 sequence (DNA): TGTGCCAGCAGCTTCGACAGGGGGCAGCCCCAGCATTTT.

As regards this clone: Other DNA sequences in this specimen translate into the identical CDR3. The chain combines TRBV5-1 with TRBJ2-5; TRBD2 matches at 8 bases. The CDR3 length is 14 residues. V was pared by 0 bases and J by 5 bases, with 3 bases of the junction left unmatched. Germline V lookup: CDR1 SGHRS, CDR2 YFSETQ. The CDR3 loop is CASSLVGGEETQYF. CDR3 nucleotide sequence: TGCGCCAGCAGCTTGGTCGGGGGGGAGGAGACCCAGTACTTC.

The chain carries TRBV5-1 and TRBJ1-2; TRBD1 might be the D (5 bases). Between the trimmed V and J ends, which lost 4 bases and 8 bases, there was a span of 18 bases. The CDR3 has 14 amino acids. Per germline, CDR1 SGHRS and CDR2 YFSETQ. For the CDR3, the DNA is TGCGCCAGCAGCCCTGGGACCGACCTTTTGGGCTACACCTTC. Its protein product is CASSPGTDLLGYTF. Looking up the rest from reference TRBV5-1 and TRBJ1-2 gives the full variable domain: KAGVTQTPRYLIKTRGQQVTLSCSPISGHRSVSWYQQTPGQGLQFLFEYFSETQRNKGNFPGRFSGRQFSNSRSEMNVSTLELGDSALYLCASSPGTDLLGYTFGSGTRLTVV.

This clone was counted ten times or more. The chain carries TRBV4-1 and TRBJ1-5, with unresolved D. CDR3 length: 16 amino acids. Germline CDR1 MGHRA, CDR2 YSYEKL. The V and J ends lost 1 base and 4 bases respectively, with 14 bases between them. The CDR3, as DNA: TGCGCCAGCAGCCAAGCCTACGGGGAGAGGAATCAGCCCCAGCATTTT. Protein product: CASSQAYGERNQPQHF.

The gene calls are TRBV5-1 and TRBJ2-3, with 8 positions matching TRBD2. With 0 bases clipped from V and 2 bases from J, the junction kept 5 bases outside the gene matches. CDR3 length: 16 residues. Germline CDR1 reads SGHRS; CDR2 reads YFSETQ. The CDR3 here is CASSLGASGFTDTQYF. For the CDR3, the DNA is TGCGCCAGCAGCTTGGGGGCTAGCGGGTTCACAGATACGCAGTATTTT.